A single sample is the source of the 12 T cell receptor beta chains below, sequenced in a study of blood T cell repertoires in COVID-19. The table came from immunoSEQ multiplex PCR; TCRdb's copy has only in-frame clones and leaves some out. The sample shows about 97,000 clones, 85% of them seen only once. Sequences were obtained from peripheral blood. The receptors stem from a woman in her 70s with active or convalescent COVID-19.

The rearrangement joins TRBV7-2 to TRBJ2-3, with 7 bases aligning to TRBD2. V shed 5 bases, J shed 3 bases, and the junction held 8 bases outside the gene matches. The CDR3 is 15 residues long. Germline CDR1 SGHTA, CDR2 FQGNSA. In DNA form, the CDR3 reads TGTGCCAGCAGCCAGAGGCGCGGGGGAACAGATACGCAGTATTTT. It is translated as CASSQRRGGTDTQYF.

The chain links TRBV7-2 to TRBJ2-2; possibly TRBD2 for D (6 bases). The V and J ends lost 2 bases and 4 bases respectively, with 14 bases between them. The germline V gene has CDR1 SGHTA and CDR2 FQGNSA. The CDR3 has 16 residues. This CDR3 is CASSLWEARLTGELFF. The DNA of the CDR3 is TGTGCCAGCAGCTTATGGGAGGCCAGACTCACCGGGGAGCTGTTTTTT.

This clone has just a few counts. The V and J genes are TRBV9 and TRBJ1-3; 8 bases agree with TRBD1. CDR3 length equals 14 residues. V lost 3 bases to trimming and J lost 4 bases; unmatched junction nucleotides: 3. Germline V gives CDR1 SGDLS, CDR2 YYNGEE. The CDR3 region has the DNA TGTGCCAGCAGCGACAGGGGGACCGGAAACACCATATATTTT. Translation gives CASSDRGTGNTIYF.

The chain employs TRBV5-1 and TRBJ2-1, with D possibly TRBD1 on 5 matching bases. Trimming took 4 bases from V and 6 from J, leaving 17 bases between them. The CDR3 is made up of 15 amino acids. Germline values: CDR1 SGHRS, CDR2 YFSETQ. CDR3 in DNA: TGCGCCAGCAGCATATCTGGGGCCCCACCCAATGAGCAGTTCTTC. Its protein product is CASSISGAPPNEQFF. Filled out from reference TRBV5-1 and TRBJ2-1, the complete variable domain reads KAGVTQTPRYLIKTRGQQVTLSCSPISGHRSVSWYQQTPGQGLQFLFEYFSETQRNKGNFPGRFSGRQFSNSRSEMNVSTLELGDSALYLCASSISGAPPNEQFFGPGTRLTVL.

The chain couples TRBV14 to TRBJ1-1; possibly TRBD1 for D (5 bases). The CDR3 is 16 amino acids. Deletions cut 2 bases from V and 0 bases from J, with 13 bases between. Germline V gives CDR1 SGHDN, CDR2 FVKESK. CDR3 amino acids: CASSQKSGYLNTEAFF. The CDR3 DNA follows: TGTGCCAGCAGCCAAAAATCAGGGTACTTGAACACTGAAGCTTTCTTT. The entire variable domain, with the rest obtained from reference TRBV14 and TRBJ1-1, is as follows: EAGVTQFPSHSVIEKGQTVTLRCDPISGHDNLYWYRRVMGKEIKFLLHFVKESKQDESGMPNNRFLAERTGGTYSTLKVQPAELEDSGVYFCASSQKSGYLNTEAFFGQGTRLTVV.

This sequence joins TRBV24-1 and TRBJ2-1; 9 bases agree with TRBD2. Germline CDR1 reads KGHDR; CDR2 reads SFDVKD. The CDR3 runs to 16 residues. The V and J ends lost 4 bases and 2 bases, in that order; junction bases with no gene match: 5. Here the CDR3 DNA reads TGTGCCACCAGTGACGCCGCTAGCGGGACCTACAATGAGCAGTTCTTC. Translation gives CATSDAASGTYNEQFF.

This clone was detected only a few times. This chain uses TRBV28 with TRBJ2-7, with D maybe TRBD2 (6 bases). CDR1 MDHEN and CDR2 SYDVKM come from the germline V gene. The V and J ends lost 6 bases and 0 bases respectively, with 12 bases between them. The CDR3 contains 14 residues. The CDR3 here is CASRLRGSSYEQYF. The CDR3 nucleotides read TGTGCCAGCAGGTTACGGGGGAGCTCCTACGAGCAGTACTTC.

In its sample, this clone was seen once. The gene calls are TRBV4-2 and TRBJ2-3; TRBD2 is a possible D gene (5 bases). Germline V CDR1 and CDR2: LGHNA, YNFKEQ. CDR3 length: 17 amino acids. Trimming stripped 1 base from V and 0 bases from J, with 14 bases between. This CDR3 reads CASSQGVRGTSTDTQYF. The CDR3 region has the DNA TGTGCCAGCAGCCAAGGGGTTCGGGGAACTAGCACAGATACGCAGTATTTT.

With respect to this clone: Other DNA sequences in this sample translate to the same CDR3. In DNA form, the CDR3 reads TGTGCCAGCAGCTTAGCAGGGGGCAATCAGCCCCAGCATTTT. It is translated as CASSLAGGNQPQHF. This rearrangement joins TRBV7-2 to TRBJ1-5; D is perhaps TRBD1 (5 bases). CDR3 length equals 14 residues. Looked up from germline, CDR1 is SGHTA and CDR2 is FQGNSA. V dropped 0 bases and J dropped 2 bases, with 5 bases sitting between them.

The chain joins TRBV4-2 to TRBJ2-5; TRBD2 might be the D (6 bases). With 3 bases removed from V and 2 bases from J, the gap between germline ends came to 16 bases. The CDR3 has 16 residues. The V gene's germline CDR1 is LGHNA and CDR2 YNFKEQ. DNA of the CDR3: TGTGCCAGCAGCCAGGGGACTCGAAATCGACAAGAGACCCAGTACTTC. Residues: CASSQGTRNRQETQYF.

The J gene is TRBJ1-2, the V gene TRBV28; perhaps TRBD1 as D (5 bases). The CDR3 runs 12 residues. V dropped 4 bases and J dropped 3 bases, with 6 bases sitting between them. Germline V gene data show CDR1 as MDHEN and CDR2 as SYDVKM. CDR3 bases: TGTGCCAGCAGTTCGACAGACTATGGCTACACCTTC. It encodes CASSSTDYGYTF.

The CDR3 coding sequence is TGTGCCATCAGTGGCCACGGGGGTAGCGGGGAGTCCTACGAGCAGTACTTC. Its protein is CAISGHGGSGESYEQYF. The genes are TRBV10-3 and TRBJ2-7, with 8 bases lining up with TRBD2. The CDR3 runs to 17 residues. The germline V gene has CDR1 ENHRY and CDR2 SYGVKD. With V trimmed by 4 bases and J by 1 base, 12 bases remained unmatched.